This T cell receptor beta chain was sequenced for a study of shared clonotypes between healthy human individuals. Per germline, CDR1 SGHTA and CDR2 FQGNSA. The CDR3 consists of 15 residues. With 1 base removed from V and 0 bases from J, the gap between germline ends came to 7 bases. Per the original data handling: ImmunoSEQ supplied junction-only sequences lacking quality scores, so filtering was different. Sequenced by immunoSEQ multiplex PCR; TCRdb stores in-frame clones only, minus some. V, J and clone size are those of that table, while D and trimming were read from the DNA. The repertoire has around 1.5 million clones, 98% of them found once; the top ten carry approximately 0.45%.

The TCR originated in a man aged 30-40 years in good health. Sequencing was done on a sample of naive CD4+ T cells sorted from blood. Regarding subset: CD45RA+ positively selected. The chain has TRBV7-2 and TRBJ1-3; D gene unclear. CDR3 DNA: TGTGCCAGCAGCTTAGGGCGGGTCTCTGGAAACACCATATATTTT. It encodes CASSLGRVSGNTIYF.